This TCR beta chain was identified in a study of blood T cells in healthy people across ages. Findings and caveats of the study: It was held that diversity estimates obtained from one million T cells represented underestimates.

Each sample yielded at least 5 micrograms of PBMC total RNA. Per the germline V gene, CDR1 is MNHEY and CDR2 is SMNVEV (reference sequence). With 4 bases clipped from V and 4 bases from J, the junction kept 7 bases outside the gene matches. The CDR3 is 15 amino acids. It was with a sample-barcoded 5' primer and a J-beta primer mix that a second PCR of roughly 7 to 12 cycles was run. Each cDNA molecule received a tag from a template-switch adaptor that had 12 random nucleotides. Each sample provided no less than 3 million CDR3-containing paired-end reads. Using its own MiXCR run on the 5' RACE reads, TCRdb lists one record per CDR3 protein. Here the sample spans about 970,000 distinct CDR3 sequences, roughly 51% being singletons. In its sample, this clonotype was seen a few times. Its target is not known.

J is TRBJ2-1 and V is TRBV27, with 7 bases aligning to TRBD1. This sequence originates from a woman aged 60-70 years in good health. The source material was blood. CDR3 loop: CASSSQGHFYNEQFF. The CDR3, as DNA: TGTGCCAGCAGTTCACAGGGGCACTTTTACAATGAGCAGTTCTTC.